Listed here is a single T cell receptor beta chain. These data originate in a study of blood T cell repertoires in COVID-19. Study at large: Sites across the United States, Italy and Spain contributed samples from acute and convalescent COVID-19. From T cells, B-cell-depleted T cells, or PBMCs came the material, which was cDNA or gDNA.

CDR1 and CDR2 (germline): SGHKS, YYEKEE (reference sequence). CDR3 length: 15 residues. V lost 1 base and J 6 bases, leaving 15 bases between the germline ends. Original processing methods: Cell counts per sample came from amplifying reference gene primers. Assay: immunoSEQ multiplex PCR; the TCRdb copy retains only in-frame clones and omits some. V and J calls and clone size come straight from that table; D and trimming were deduced from the DNA. The sample has 300,000 to 400,000 clones, more than 75% seen once. The Seattle patients joined while their infection was active and were tracked longitudinally afterward.

This chain uses TRBV5-5 with TRBJ2-3; maybe TRBD1 (6 bases). The sample taken for sequencing was peripheral blood. This TCR came from a woman aged 45-59 years with COVID-19, enrolled during active disease. CDR3 amino acids: CASSLRTALRDTQYF. Written as DNA, the CDR3 is TGTGCCAGCAGCTTGCGGACAGCCCTAAGGGATACGCAGTATTTT.